This paragraph covers one T cell receptor (beta chain) sequence. TCRdb's copy holds only in-frame clones and misses some; the assay was immunoSEQ multiplex PCR. The table lists about a million clones, 60% to 85% of them singletons, with 0.89% in the top ten. Donors had no recently reported acute infections or vaccinations and were HIV-negative. This record comes from a study of shared clonotypes between healthy human individuals. The V gene's germline CDR1 is DFQATT and CDR2 SNEGSKA (reference sequence). The CDR3 is 11 amino acids. The V end lost 6 bases, the J end lost 6 bases, and 12 bases lay between the germline ends.

This TCR was recovered from a man aged 18 to 29 in good health. Some clones in this sample may be carry-over from other donors' samples. The sequenced sample was memory CD4+ T cells from PBMCs. Subset reported: CD45RA-negative fraction. The chain carries TRBV20-1 and TRBJ2-7, with no clear D. Here the CDR3 reads CSAHGAVEQYF. The CDR3, as DNA: TGCAGTGCCCACGGTGCGGTCGAGCAGTACTTC.